These T cell receptor beta chains were read from a single sample in a study of cytomegalovirus exposure and HLA in healthy donors. The method was immunoSEQ multiplex PCR; TCRdb's version includes in-frame clones alone and lacks a portion of them. The table has approximately 60,000 clones, about 90% seen once. Sequenced input: PBMCs. Receptors originate from a woman in her late teens or twenties in good health and CMV-seronegative. The CDR3 runs from the conserved cysteine through the conserved F or W. D genes are given only for firm matches. Not all rows give a size; the values are once, few, many and, for expanded clones, a class.

clone size,D gene,J gene,V gene,CDR3 DNA,CDR3 protein
NA,NA,TRBJ1-1,TRBV4-1,TGCGCCAGCAGCCAGCCTCCGCGGGGCAAACTGGAAGCTTTCTTT,CASSQPPRGKLEAFF
NA,NA,TRBJ2-7,TRBV6-1,TGTGCCAGCAGGACATACGACAGCTCCTACGAGCAGTACTTC,CASRTYDSSYEQYF
NA,NA,TRBJ2-6,TRBV10-2,TGCGCCAGCAGGGGGGGTGGCTCTCTCTCTGGGGCCAACGTCCTGACTTTC,CASRGGGSLSGANVLTF
NA,NA,TRBJ1-1,TRBV9,TGTGCCAGCAGCGTAGGTGGAGGGCGAACTGAAGCTTTCTTT,CASSVGGGRTEAFF
NA,NA,TRBJ2-5,TRBV18,TGTGCCAGCTCAGAGGGAAACGGAGAGACCCAGTACTTC,CASSEGNGETQYF
NA,TRBD1,TRBJ1-4,TRBV9,TGTGCCAGCAGCGCGACAGGGTCAACTAATGAAAAACTGTTTTTT,CASSATGSTNEKLFF
NA,TRBD2,TRBJ2-5,TRBV4-2,TGTGCCAGCAGCCAAGTTGCAGCGGGGGGTCTCCAAGAGACCCAGTACTTC,CASSQVAAGGLQETQYF
once,TRBD1,TRBJ2-6,TRBV13,TGTGCCAGACGGACAGGTCCAAGCTCTGGGGCCAACGTCCTGACTTTC,CARRTGPSSGANVLTF
NA,NA,TRBJ1-4,TRBV5-1,TGCGCCAGCAGCTTGAACAAGAATGAAAAACTGTTTTTT,CASSLNKNEKLFF
NA,TRBD2,TRBJ2-1,TRBV2,TGTGCCAGCAGTCAAAGGGGTAGCGGGTACAATGAGCAGTTCTTC,CASSQRGSGYNEQFF
NA,TRBD1,TRBJ1-3,TRBV16,TGTGCCAGCAGCCAATACGGGGACAGAAACTCTGGAAACACCATATATTTT,CASSQYGDRNSGNTIYF
NA,TRBD1,TRBJ2-2,TRBV11-2,TGTGCCAGCAGCCTATTGAGGGGACAGGGAGCGAACACCGGGGAGCTGTTTTTT,CASSLLRGQGANTGELFF
NA,TRBD1,TRBJ2-7,TRBV29-1,TGCAGCGGGGGACAGGGGGCGGACGAGCAGTACTTC,CSGGQGADEQYF
NA,NA,TRBJ2-1,TRBV30,TGTGCCTGGAGTGGGAGGAGTCAGTTCTTC,CAWSGRSQFF
NA,NA,TRBJ1-3,TRBV5-6,TGTGCCAGCAGCACCACAGAACACTCTGGAAACACCATATATTTT,CASSTTEHSGNTIYF
NA,TRBD1,TRBJ2-1,TRBV7-9,TGTGCCAGCAGCCCGAGGACAGGGAATTCCTACAATGAGCAGTTCTTC,CASSPRTGNSYNEQFF
NA,TRBD1,TRBJ2-7,TRBV19,TGTGCCAGTTACCCTCTTCCCTATCTGGGGGACAGGGTGTCCTACGAGCAGTACTTC,CASYPLPYLGDRVSYEQYF
NA,TRBD1,TRBJ1-1,TRBV11-1,TGTGCCAGCAGCTTGATTGACAGGGGCACTGAAGCTTTCTTT,CASSLIDRGTEAFF
once,TRBD1,TRBJ1-3,TRBV5-5,TGTGCCAGCAGCCCTCCAGGGGGCCGGGCTGGAAACACCATATATTTT,CASSPPGGRAGNTIYF
NA,NA,TRBJ2-3,TRBV6-5,TGTGCCTTTGGGGGGGGCGGACGCACAGATACGCAGTATTTT,CAFGGGGRTDTQYF
once,NA,TRBJ1-5,TRBV27,TGTGCCAGCAGTTTATCCGGTTCGTGGAACAGTCTATATAGCAATCAGCCCCAGCATTTT,CASSLSGSWNSLYSNQPQHF
NA,TRBD1,TRBJ1-6,TRBV6-1,TGTGCCAGCTCTGAAGACCGGGACAGGGGGAATTCACCCCTCCACTTT,CASSEDRDRGNSPLHF
NA,NA,TRBJ2-7,TRBV19,TGTGCCAGTAGTACCCCGGGAGCCTCCCAATACGAGCAGTACTTC,CASSTPGASQYEQYF